Below, 24 T cell receptor beta chains from the same sample are listed, as sequenced in a study of cytomegalovirus exposure and HLA in healthy donors. The PCR employed 60 Vbeta primers together with 13 Jbeta primers. TCRdb keeps only in-frame clones here, not all; method: immunoSEQ multiplex PCR. The table records about 180,000 clones, about 82% of them present only once. The sequenced sample consisted of PBMCs. These receptors originate from a man aged 18 to 29 in good health and CMV-seronegative.

This rearrangement joins TRBV11-2 to TRBJ1-2, with TRBD1 matching over 7 bases. V lost 2 bases and J lost 6; bases outside the gene matches: 0. The CDR3 is 12 residues long. Germline assignment: CDR1 SGHAT and CDR2 FQNNGV. CDR3 DNA sequence: TGTGCCAGCAGCTTAACAGGGGATGGCTACACCTTC. Its translation: CASSLTGDGYTF.

V usage is TRBV1 and J usage is TRBJ2-4; the table names TRBD2, a call not compared with the DNA. TRBV1 is annotated as a pseudogene. The length of the CDR3 is 17 residues. The CDR3 bases are TGCACCAGCAGCCAAGATATCCCTAGCGGCAAAAAAAACATTCAGTACTTC. Its translation: CTSSQDIPSGKKNIQYF.

A note on this clone: The junction departs from germline at one end; a sequencing error may be responsible. This rearrangement joins TRBV7-3 to TRBJ1-1; TRBD1 matches at 8 bases. The CDR3 runs 16 residues. Per germline, CDR1 SGHTA and CDR2 FQGTGA. The CDR3: CSSSLRGQATNTEAFF. CDR3 in DNA: TGTTCCAGCAGCTTAAGGGGACAGGCGACGAACACTGAAGCTTTCTTT.

This chain uses TRBV28 with TRBJ2-3; 7 bases map to TRBD2. With V trimmed by 3 bases and J by 0 bases, 9 bases remained unmatched. The CDR3 runs 17 residues. CDR1 is MDHEN, CDR2 SYDVKM, per germline. The CDR3 protein is CASSLDPRGESTDTQYF. CDR3 bases: TGTGCCAGCAGTTTGGACCCCCGGGGGGAGAGCACAGATACGCAGTATTTT. Supplemented by reference TRBV28 and TRBJ2-3, the full variable domain reads DVKVTQSSRYLVKRTGEKVFLECVQDMDHENMFWYRQDPGLGLRLIYFSYDVKMKEKGDIPEGYSVSREKKERFSLILESASTNQTSMYLCASSLDPRGESTDTQYFGPGTRLTVL.

This clone was detected only a few times. The genes are TRBV5-6 and TRBJ2-1; 8 positions match TRBD2. Unmatched junction bases numbered 4, after V lost 0 bases and J lost 5 bases. This CDR3 spans 15 amino acids. Germline loops: CDR1 SGHDT, CDR2 YYEEEE. CDR3 amino acids: CASSLELAGDNEQFF. Here the CDR3 DNA reads TGTGCCAGCAGCTTGGAGCTAGCGGGTGACAATGAGCAGTTCTTC. The complete variable domain, with remaining parts taken from reference TRBV5-6 and TRBJ2-1, reads DAGVTQSPTHLIKTRGQQVTLRCSPKSGHDTVSWYQQALGQGPQFIFQYYEEEERQRGNFPDRFSGHQFPNYSSELNVNALLLGDSALYLCASSLELAGDNEQFFGPGTRLTVL.

This chain joins TRBV28 and TRBJ2-7; TRBD1 matches at 9 bases. Germline values: CDR1 MDHEN, CDR2 SYDVKM. Trimming at V came to 1 base and at J to 7 bases, leaving 8 bases not matched to a gene. The CDR3 runs 15 residues. As DNA, the CDR3 is TGTGCCAGCAGTTTATCGGCACAGGGGGCGGGGGAGCAGTACTTC. This codes for CASSLSAQGAGEQYF.

The chain uses TRBV6-4 and TRBJ2-1; possible D gene TRBD1, 5 bases. Deletions cut 11 bases from V and 7 bases from J, with 15 bases between. The CDR3 is made up of 12 amino acids. CDR1 and CDR2 from the germline V gene are MRHNA and SNTAGT. Here the CDR3 reads CALQDSSNEQFF. The CDR3 region has the DNA TGTGCCTTACAAGACAGTTCAAATGAGCAGTTCTTC.

V is TRBV9 and J is TRBJ2-6; 7 nucleotides align to TRBD2. CDR3 length equals 15 residues. Germline V CDR1 and CDR2: SGDLS, YYNGEE. With V trimmed by 3 bases and J by 1 base, 1 base remained unmatched. This CDR3 reads CASSGLASGANVLTF. CDR3 in DNA: TGTGCCAGCAGCGGACTAGCTTCTGGGGCCAACGTCCTGACTTTC.

This clone was counted only a few times. This chain uses TRBV5-1 with TRBJ1-6; 10 nucleotides agree with TRBD1. CDR3 size: 18 residues. The germline gives CDR1 SGHRS, CDR2 YFSETQ. V shed 2 bases and J 7 bases; nucleotides not matched to a gene: 12. The CDR3 spells CASSLEPGQGNGNSPLHF. CDR3 bases: TGCGCCAGCAGCTTAGAACCGGGACAGGGGAACGGGAATTCACCCCTCCACTTT.

The rearrangement uses TRBV18 and TRBJ2-3, with D perhaps matching TRBD2 (6 bases). Germline V gives CDR1 KGHSH, CDR2 LQKENI. The CDR3 consists of 13 residues. Trimming pared 3 bases from V and 7 bases from J, leaving 11 bases between. Here the CDR3 DNA reads TGTGCCAGCTCACCCCCGACTAGACATACGCAGTATTTT. Its translation: CASSPPTRHTQYF.

This sequence joins TRBV5-1 and TRBJ2-3; D unclear. The CDR3 runs 15 residues. Germline CDR1 and CDR2: SGHRS and YFSETQ. Trimming stripped 0 bases from V and 0 bases from J, with 8 bases between. Written as DNA, the CDR3 is TGCGCCAGCAGCTTGGGAGCGCGTAGCACAGATACGCAGTATTTT. Translated, it gives CASSLGARSTDTQYF.

This clone was counted a few times. J is TRBJ2-7 and V is TRBV6-5, with D possibly matching TRBD2 (6 bases). CDR1 is MNHEY, CDR2 SVGAGI, per germline. CDR3 size: 15 residues. V gave up 2 bases and J gave up 2 bases, with 13 bases separating them. In DNA form, the CDR3 reads TGTGCCAGCAGTTACGGGGTAGCGGAGACCTACGAGCAGTACTTC. Translated: CASSYGVAETYEQYF.

This clone was seen only a few times. V gene TRBV13 combines with J gene TRBJ2-7; 8 bases map to TRBD1. Trimming cost V 0 bases and J 7 bases; bases outside gene matches: 5. Germline lookup yields CDR1 PRHDT and CDR2 FYEKMQ (reference sequence). The CDR3 has 14 amino acids. CDR3 loop: CASSLGGTGGEQYF. The DNA of the CDR3 is TGTGCCAGCAGCTTAGGCGGGACAGGTGGGGAGCAGTACTTC.

V is TRBV9 and J is TRBJ2-1, with TRBD2 identical over 9 bases. Germline assignment: CDR1 SGDLS and CDR2 YYNGEE. The CDR3 extends over 19 amino acids. Trimming took 0 bases from V and 0 from J; bases not matched to a gene: 10. The CDR3 sequence: CASSVVGAGGLSSYNEQFF. In DNA, the CDR3 is TGTGCCAGCAGCGTAGTAGGGGCGGGGGGGCTGAGCTCCTACAATGAGCAGTTCTTC. The full variable domain, with the rest looked up from reference TRBV9 and TRBJ2-1, is DSGVTQTPKHLITATGQRVTLRCSPRSGDLSVYWYQQSLDQGLQFLIQYYNGEERAKGNILERFSAQQFPDLHSELNLSSLELGDSALYFCASSVVGAGGLSSYNEQFFGPGTRLTVL.

The chain recombines TRBV4-1 with TRBJ2-5; possible D gene TRBD1, 6 bases. TRBJ2-7 explains the end of the DNA better; the J call may be wrong. CDR3 size: 22 residues. CDR1 MGHRA and CDR2 YSYEKL come from the germline V gene. DNA of the CDR3: TGCGCCAGCAGCCAAGAAAAAATCACCATCTGGTACCGGGACAACAGTCTCTACGAGCAGTACTTC. Amino acids: CASSQEKITIWYRDNSLYEQYF.

This clone was recorded a few times. The germline gene is not matched at one end of the junction; a read error may be the cause. The chain couples TRBV7-3 to TRBJ2-1; 10 positions agree with TRBD2. Germline CDR1 and CDR2: SGHTA and FQGTGA. The CDR3 covers 17 residues. The CDR3 DNA reads as TGTGCCAGCAGCATAACTAGCGGGGCAAGCTCCTACAATGAGCAGTTCTTC. Its translation: CASSITSGASSYNEQFF.

The chain recombines TRBV11-2 with TRBJ1-6; 7 positions agree with TRBD1. J lost 7 bases, V lost 5 bases, and 8 bases had no gene match. Germline V lookup: CDR1 SGHAT, CDR2 FQNNGV. This CDR3 is 15 amino acids long. The CDR3 region is CASSTDRAPNSPLHF. The CDR3 bases are TGTGCCAGCAGCACCGACAGGGCCCCGAATTCACCCCTCCACTTT. Full variable domain (missing parts from reference TRBV11-2 and TRBJ1-6): EAGVAQSPRYKIIEKRQSVAFWCNPISGHATLYWYQQILGQGPKLLIQFQNNGVVDDSQLPKDRFSAERLKGVDSTLKIQPAKLEDSAVYLCASSTDRAPNSPLHFGNGTRLTVT.

The rearrangement uses TRBV9 and TRBJ2-1; TRBD2 matches at 9 bases. This CDR3 comprises 16 residues. V lost 4 bases, J lost 0 bases, and 5 bases stayed unmatched. CDR1 is SGDLS, CDR2 YYNGEE, per germline. For the CDR3, the DNA is TGTGCCAGCAGCTCGAGCGGGAGGACCTCCTACAATGAGCAGTTCTTC. It is translated as CASSSSGRTSYNEQFF.

The chain has TRBV5-1 and TRBJ2-4; 9 nucleotides match TRBD1. This CDR3 is 14 amino acids long. The germline V gene has CDR1 SGHRS and CDR2 YFSETQ. Losses at the gene ends were 4 bases for V and 12 bases for J; bases not matched to a gene: 11. The CDR3 DNA reads as TGCGCCAGCAGCCGGGACAGGGTTGGTCCCCCTCAGTACTTC. Translation: CASSRDRVGPPQYF. The variable domain in full, with the rest retrieved from reference TRBV5-1 and TRBJ2-4, is KAGVTQTPRYLIKTRGQQVTLSCSPISGHRSVSWYQQTPGQGLQFLFEYFSETQRNKGNFPGRFSGRQFSNSRSEMNVSTLELGDSALYLCASSRDRVGPPQYFGAGTRLSVL.

This clone was counted a few times. This rearrangement joins TRBV19 to TRBJ2-1; TRBD2 agrees at 15 bases. CDR1 LNHDA and CDR2 SQIVND come from the germline V gene (reference sequence). Trimming cost V 5 bases and J 9 bases; bases outside gene matches: 14. The CDR3 loop spans 18 amino acids. CDR3 DNA: TGTGCCAGTAGTCCCCAGGGACTAGCGGGGGGCGCGGCGGGTGAGCAGTTCTTC. Translation: CASSPQGLAGGAAGEQFF.

In nucleotides, the CDR3 is TGTGCCAGCAGTCGGGACAGTAGCTCCTACAATGAGCAGTTCTTC. It yields the protein CASSRDSSSYNEQFF. The chain carries TRBV6-1 and TRBJ2-1; 7 bases are shared with TRBD1. The CDR3 is made up of 15 amino acids. Germline trimming cut 5 bases from V and 0 bases from J; bases unmatched to any gene: 4. Germline CDR1 is MNHNS and CDR2 is SASEGT.

The V gene is TRBV7-9, the J gene TRBJ2-1; the match to TRBD2 covers 10 bases. The junction had 12 bases not matched to a gene; V was cut back by 7 bases and J by 12 bases. Germline lookup yields CDR1 SEHNR and CDR2 FQNEAQ (reference sequence). The CDR3 consists of 14 residues. The DNA of the CDR3 is TGTGCCAGCATTACTAGCGGGGCCCCGGGGGGGCAGTTCTTC. This encodes CASITSGAPGGQFF.

This clone was seen more than once but under ten times. This rearrangement joins TRBV5-1 to TRBJ2-7; 7 bases agree with TRBD1. Germline V gene lookup returns CDR1 SGHRS and CDR2 YFSETQ. V gave up 4 bases and J gave up 0 bases; unmatched junction bases: 10. The CDR3 totals 16 residues. The CDR3 spells CASSPTRQGSSYEQYF. In nucleotides, the CDR3 is TGCGCCAGCAGCCCAACACGACAGGGCAGCTCCTACGAGCAGTACTTC.

This chain joins TRBV7-2 and TRBJ1-5; TRBD1 aligns across 10 bases. J gave up 7 bases and V 8 bases, and 8 bases lay outside the gene matches. In germline, CDR1 is SGHTA, CDR2 FQGNSA. The CDR3 contains 14 residues. The CDR3 region is CASVSGTGDQPQHF. Here the CDR3 DNA reads TGTGCCAGCGTCTCCGGGACAGGGGACCAGCCCCAGCATTTT.